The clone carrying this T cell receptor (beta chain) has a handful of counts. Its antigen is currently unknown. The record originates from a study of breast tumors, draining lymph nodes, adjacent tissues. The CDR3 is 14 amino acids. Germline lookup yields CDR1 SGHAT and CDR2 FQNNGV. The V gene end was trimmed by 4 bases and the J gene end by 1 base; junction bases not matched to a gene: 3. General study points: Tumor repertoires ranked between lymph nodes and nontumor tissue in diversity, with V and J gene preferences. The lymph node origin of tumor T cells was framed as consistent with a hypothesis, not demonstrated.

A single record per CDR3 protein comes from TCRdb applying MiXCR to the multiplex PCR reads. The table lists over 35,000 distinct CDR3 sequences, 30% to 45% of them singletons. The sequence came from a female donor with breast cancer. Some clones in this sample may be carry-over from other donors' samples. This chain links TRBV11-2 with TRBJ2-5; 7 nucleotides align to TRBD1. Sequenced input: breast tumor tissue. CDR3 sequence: CASSWGTAQETQYF. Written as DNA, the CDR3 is TGTGCCAGCAGCTGGGGGACAGCCCAAGAGACCCAGTACTTC.